This paragraph reports one T cell receptor beta chain. These data come from a study of control samples from healthy donors and cancer patients. With 7 bases clipped from V and 12 bases from J, the junction kept 16 bases outside the gene matches. Germline V gives CDR1 LNHDA, CDR2 SQIVND (reference sequence). There are 16 residues in the CDR3. Data came from immunoSEQ multiplex PCR; TCRdb stores just in-frame clones and leaves some out. The sample records about 55,000 clones, approximately 86% being singletons. Sequencing was done on a sample of blood. The V gene is TRBV19, the J gene TRBJ2-1; 12 bases agree with TRBD2. The clonotype comes from a man aged 50-59 years in good health. This CDR3 is CASTRGSSGRASGQFF. In DNA, the CDR3 is TGTGCCAGTACAAGGGGATCTAGCGGGAGGGCCTCAGGGCAGTTCTTC.